A single sample gave rise to the 23 T cell receptor beta chains below, sequenced in a study of cytomegalovirus exposure and HLA in healthy donors. The PCR ran on 60 Vbeta and 13 Jbeta primers. The table came from immunoSEQ multiplex PCR; TCRdb's copy has only in-frame clones and leaves some out. This sample has around 150,000 clones, with roughly four fifths found just once. The sample taken for sequencing was PBMCs. The receptor source for this set is a man aged 18 to 35 in good health and CMV-seronegative.

The V gene is TRBV9, the J gene TRBJ2-2; 7 nucleotides align to TRBD1. The trim removed 4 bases at V and 6 bases at J, leaving 9 bases unmatched. CDR1 is SGDLS and CDR2 is YYNGEE in the germline V gene. This CDR3 spans 15 amino acids. The CDR3, as DNA: TGTGCCAGCAGCCTAAGGGGAACAGGGGCCGGGGAGCTGTTTTTT. It translates to CASSLRGTGAGELFF.

This clone came up a few times. The CDR3 region has the DNA TGTGCCAGTAGTACCCGACAGGGGTACTACAATGAGCAGTTCTTC. Translation: CASSTRQGYYNEQFF. V is TRBV19 and J is TRBJ2-1, with TRBD1 matching over 8 bases. Trimming took 4 bases from V and 3 from J; bases not matched to a gene: 5. The CDR3 is 15 amino acids. Germline V gene lookup returns CDR1 LNHDA and CDR2 SQIVND (reference sequence).

The rearrangement links TRBV6-1 to TRBJ2-5, with D tentatively TRBD2 (5 bases). The DNA end lines up better with TRBJ2-7; the J call may be wrong. Per germline, CDR1 MNHNS and CDR2 SASEGT. This CDR3 is 11 amino acids long. CDR3: CASSGGYEQYF. The CDR3 coding sequence is TGTGCCAGCAGTGGCGGGTACGAGCAGTACTTC.

This sequence joins TRBV7-9 and TRBJ2-1, with 7 bases lining up with TRBD2. Per germline, CDR1 SEHNR and CDR2 FQNEAQ (reference sequence). The CDR3 loop spans 15 amino acids. V lost 4 bases to trimming and J lost 0 bases; unmatched junction nucleotides: 3. The chain's CDR3 is CASSWASGSYNEQFF. The CDR3, as DNA: TGTGCCAGCAGCTGGGCTAGCGGCTCCTACAATGAGCAGTTCTTC.

V gene TRBV7-2 combines with J gene TRBJ1-2, with D perhaps TRBD1 (5 bases). The CDR3 consists of 17 residues. V lost 4 bases to trimming and J lost 4 bases, with 22 bases between them. CDR1 and CDR2 from the germline V gene are SGHTA and FQGNSA. For the CDR3, the DNA is TGTGCCAGCAGCTCCCCCCGGGGAGGGACCACCACCTATGGCTACACCTTC. This encodes CASSSPRGGTTTYGYTF.

The DNA of the CDR3 is TGTGCCAGCAGTAAAGCGGGAGGGGACAATGAGCAGTTCTTC. As protein: CASSKAGGDNEQFF. The rearrangement uses TRBV6-5 and TRBJ2-1; 10 nucleotides agree with TRBD2. J gave up 5 bases and V 5 bases, and 3 bases lay outside the gene matches. The germline gives CDR1 MNHEY, CDR2 SVGAGI. The CDR3 length is 14 residues.

J is TRBJ2-1 and V is TRBV27; 10 bases map to TRBD2. The trim removed 4 bases at V and 7 bases at J, leaving 4 bases unmatched. Per germline, CDR1 MNHEY and CDR2 SMNVEV (reference sequence). The CDR3 is 14 amino acids. The chain's CDR3 is CASSSPTSGNEQFF. Here the CDR3 DNA reads TGTGCCAGCAGTTCACCGACTAGCGGGAATGAGCAGTTCTTC.

The V call is TRBV6-1, the J call TRBJ2-7; no definite D call. Germline V lookup: CDR1 MNHNS, CDR2 SASEGT. V was trimmed by 4 bases and J by 3 bases, leaving 16 bases between them. CDR3 length: 15 amino acids. The CDR3 region has the DNA TGTGCCAGCAGTGCCCCGCCTAGATCGGGCTACGAGCAGTACTTC. It encodes CASSAPPRSGYEQYF.

Only one count was recorded for this clone. This rearrangement joins TRBV12-5 to TRBJ2-1; TRBD2 agrees at 9 bases. Germline V gene lookup returns CDR1 LGHNT and CDR2 FRNRAP. Trimming at V came to 2 bases and at J to 4 bases, leaving 6 bases not matched to a gene. This CDR3 contains 16 residues. The CDR3 here is CASGLLAGGFYNEQFF. The CDR3 DNA reads TGTGCTAGTGGTTTGTTGGCGGGAGGGTTTTACAATGAGCAGTTCTTC.

In its sample, this clone was seen once. The chain joins TRBV7-2 to TRBJ2-1; 9 bases are a match to TRBD2. The CDR3 length is 15 residues. The J segment lost 5 bases and the V segment lost 5 bases, leaving 7 bases of the junction unmatched. Germline loops: CDR1 SGHTA, CDR2 FQGNSA. CDR3 sequence: CASSISSGNDNEQFF. CDR3 nucleotides: TGTGCCAGCAGCATTTCTAGCGGGAACGACAATGAGCAGTTCTTC.

This chain joins TRBV10-3 and TRBJ2-3; 9 nucleotides agree with TRBD2. There are 15 residues in the CDR3. V lost 0 bases to trimming and J lost 8 bases; unmatched junction nucleotides: 6. Germline loops: CDR1 ENHRY, CDR2 SYGVKD. CDR3 DNA sequence: TGTGCCATCAGTGAGTCGGGGACTAGCACGGGTACGCAGTATTTT. It specifies CAISESGTSTGTQYF.

The chain employs TRBV10-3 and TRBJ2-5; the match to TRBD1 covers 12 bases. With 11 bases clipped from V and 2 bases from J, the junction kept 18 bases outside the gene matches. Germline V gene lookup returns CDR1 ENHRY and CDR2 SYGVKD. CDR3 length equals 18 residues. CDR3 sequence (DNA): TGTGCCGCCGCCCCCGGGACAGGGGGCGGGTCGGGGCAAGAGACCCAGTACTTC. As protein: CAAAPGTGGGSGQETQYF.

As concerns this clone: The sample holds other DNA sequences that translate to the same CDR3. This chain joins TRBV4-3 and TRBJ2-7, with a possible D match to TRBD1 (7 bases). V lost 1 base and J 1 base, leaving 11 bases between the germline ends. CDR3 length: 15 residues. Germline lookup yields CDR1 LGHNA and CDR2 YSLEER. The CDR3 region is CASSQGRDSSYEQYF. In DNA, the CDR3 is TGCGCCAGCAGCCAAGGGAGGGACAGTTCCTACGAGCAGTACTTC.

The V gene is TRBV7-9, the J gene TRBJ2-1, with 14 bases lining up with TRBD2. Trimming cost V 5 bases and J 7 bases; bases outside gene matches: 7. Germline loops: CDR1 SEHNR, CDR2 FQNEAQ (reference sequence). The CDR3 contains 16 residues. Here the CDR3 reads CASSPPGLAGVNEQFF. The CDR3 DNA reads TGTGCCAGCAGCCCTCCGGGACTAGCGGGAGTAAATGAGCAGTTCTTC.

The V gene is TRBV5-1, the J gene TRBJ1-2, with D unclear. This CDR3 region has 13 residues. The V and J ends lost 4 bases and 4 bases respectively, with 11 bases between them. From germline, CDR1 is SGHRS and CDR2 YFSETQ. Here the CDR3 DNA reads TGCGCCAGCAGCCCGCGCTACTCCTATGGCTACACCTTC. It specifies CASSPRYSYGYTF.

V usage is TRBV4-1 and J usage is TRBJ1-1; TRBD1 is a possible D gene (6 bases). The V gene lost 1 base and the J gene lost 5 bases, with 23 bases spanning the gap. This CDR3 is 18 amino acids long. The germline gives CDR1 MGHRA, CDR2 YSYEKL. The CDR3 sequence: CASSQVLPTPHRVTEAFF. The CDR3 DNA reads TGCGCCAGCAGCCAAGTTTTACCCACACCCCACAGGGTTACTGAAGCTTTCTTT.

The rearrangement joins TRBV7-9 to TRBJ2-7, with TRBD1 identical over 9 bases. In germline, CDR1 is SEHNR, CDR2 FQNEAQ (reference sequence). V trimming: 5 bases; J trimming: 5 bases; junction bases outside the gene matches: 10. This CDR3 contains 15 residues. The CDR3 nucleotides are TGTGCCAGCAGCCCGCCCCTGGGACAGGGAGACGAGCAGTACTTC. It encodes CASSPPLGQGDEQYF. The entire variable domain, with the rest obtained from reference TRBV7-9 and TRBJ2-7, is as follows: DTGVSQNPRHKITKRGQNVTFRCDPISEHNRLYWYRQTLGQGPEFLTYFQNEAQLEKSRLLSDRFSAERPKGSFSTLEIQRTEQGDSAMYLCASSPPLGQGDEQYFGPGTRLTVT.

The V call is TRBV4-3, the J call TRBJ1-5; D not certain. Per germline, CDR1 LGHNA and CDR2 YSLEER. With 4 bases removed from V and 2 bases from J, the gap between germline ends came to 12 bases. CDR3 size: 15 residues. DNA for the CDR3: TGCGCCAGCAGCCGCGGGTGGGGTGGCAATCAGCCCCAGCATTTT. It codes for CASSRGWGGNQPQHF.

The J gene is TRBJ2-1, the V gene TRBV4-3, with a tentative D call TRBD2 (5 bases). Looked up from germline, CDR1 is LGHNA and CDR2 is YSLEER. Trimming took off 0 bases at V and 3 bases at J, with 12 bases between the two ends. This CDR3 is built from 16 residues. CDR3: CASSQEGRGYYNEQFF. CDR3 DNA sequence: TGCGCCAGCAGCCAAGAAGGCCGCGGGTACTACAATGAGCAGTTCTTC.

Notes on this clone: One end of the junction fails to match germline, which may point to a read error. The CDR3: CASSLASGGNQPQHF. The CDR3 coding sequence is TGTGCCAGCAGCTTAGCGTCAGGGGGCAACCAGCCCCAGCATTTT. The rearrangement uses TRBV7-2 and TRBJ1-5; 8 bases align to TRBD1. The CDR3 loop spans 15 amino acids. Germline CDR1 reads SGHTA; CDR2 reads FQGNSA.

V and J are TRBV18 and TRBJ1-4, with D possibly TRBD1 on 6 matching bases. Germline loops: CDR1 KGHSH, CDR2 LQKENI. V shed 3 bases and J shed 7 bases, with 15 bases lying between them. This CDR3 is 15 amino acids long. In DNA, the CDR3 is TGTGCCAGCTCACCGAGGACAGTTCAAAGTGAAAAACTGTTTTTT. Protein sequence: CASSPRTVQSEKLFF.

The genes are TRBV5-6 and TRBJ1-5; TRBD1 matches 8 bases. Losses at the gene ends were 3 bases for V and 0 bases for J; bases not matched to a gene: 8. Germline V gene sequence: CDR1 SGHDT, CDR2 YYEEEE. The length of the CDR3 is 17 residues. CDR3 in amino acids: CASSYGTGDYSNQPQHF. The DNA of the CDR3 is TGTGCCAGCAGCTACGGGACAGGCGATTATAGCAATCAGCCCCAGCATTTT.

V gene TRBV6-1 combines with J gene TRBJ2-1; 11 positions agree with TRBD2. This CDR3 is 15 amino acids long. Trimming took 8 bases from V and 5 from J; bases not matched to a gene: 8. CDR1 and CDR2 (germline): MNHNS, SASEGT. CDR3: CASGKGTSGDNEQFF. The CDR3 bases are TGTGCCAGCGGGAAAGGGACTAGCGGCGACAATGAGCAGTTCTTC.